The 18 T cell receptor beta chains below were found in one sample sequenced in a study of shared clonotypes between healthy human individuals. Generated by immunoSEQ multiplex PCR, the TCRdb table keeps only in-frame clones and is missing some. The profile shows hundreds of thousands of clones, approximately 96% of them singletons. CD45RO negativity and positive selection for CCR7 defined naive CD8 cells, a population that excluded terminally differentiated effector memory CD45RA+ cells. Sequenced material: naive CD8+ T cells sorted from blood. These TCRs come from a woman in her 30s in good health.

This chain's CDR3 is CASSEDGAVGQPQHF. The CDR3 nucleotides are TGTGCCAGCAGTGAGGACGGAGCTGTAGGTCAGCCCCAGCATTTT. The J gene is TRBJ1-5, the V gene TRBV2; D gene unclear. The CDR3 contains 15 residues. V was shortened by 3 bases and J by 6 bases, with 15 bases between the two germline ends. The germline gives CDR1 SNHLY, CDR2 FYNNEI.

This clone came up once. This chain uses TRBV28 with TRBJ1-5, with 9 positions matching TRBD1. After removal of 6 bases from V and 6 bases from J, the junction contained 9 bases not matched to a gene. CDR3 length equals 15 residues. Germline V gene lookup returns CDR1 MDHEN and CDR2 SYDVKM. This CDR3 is CASSPGQGGSQPQHF. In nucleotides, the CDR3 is TGTGCCAGCAGCCCGGGACAGGGTGGAAGTCAGCCCCAGCATTTT. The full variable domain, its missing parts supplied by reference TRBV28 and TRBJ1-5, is DVKVTQSSRYLVKRTGEKVFLECVQDMDHENMFWYRQDPGLGLRLIYFSYDVKMKEKGDIPEGYSVSREKKERFSLILESASTNQTSMYLCASSPGQGGSQPQHFGDGTRLSIL.

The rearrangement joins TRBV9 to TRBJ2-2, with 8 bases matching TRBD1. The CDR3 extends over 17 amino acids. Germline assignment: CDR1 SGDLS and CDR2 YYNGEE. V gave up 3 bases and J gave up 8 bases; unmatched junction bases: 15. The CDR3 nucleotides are TGTGCCAGCAGCGCCCCTGGACAGGGAATCTCTTGGGGGGAGCTGTTTTTT. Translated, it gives CASSAPGQGISWGELFF.

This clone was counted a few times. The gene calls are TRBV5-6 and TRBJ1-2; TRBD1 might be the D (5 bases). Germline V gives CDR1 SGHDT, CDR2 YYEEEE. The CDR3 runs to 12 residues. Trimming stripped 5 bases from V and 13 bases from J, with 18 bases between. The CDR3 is CASRIGTAASTF. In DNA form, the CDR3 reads TGTGCCAGCAGGATCGGGACGGCAGCCTCCACCTTC.

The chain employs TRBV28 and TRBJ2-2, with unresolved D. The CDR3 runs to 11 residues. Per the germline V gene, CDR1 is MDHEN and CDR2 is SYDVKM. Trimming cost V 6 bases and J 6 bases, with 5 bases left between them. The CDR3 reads CASSHSGELFF. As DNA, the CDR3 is TGTGCCAGCAGCCACTCCGGGGAGCTGTTTTTT.

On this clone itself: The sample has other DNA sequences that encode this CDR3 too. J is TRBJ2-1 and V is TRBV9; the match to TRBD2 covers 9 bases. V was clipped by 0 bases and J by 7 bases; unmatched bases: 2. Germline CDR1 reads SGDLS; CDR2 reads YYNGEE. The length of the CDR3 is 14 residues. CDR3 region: CASSVGGLANEQFF. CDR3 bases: TGTGCCAGCAGCGTAGGGGGACTAGCAAATGAGCAGTTCTTC. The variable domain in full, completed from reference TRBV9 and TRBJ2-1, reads DSGVTQTPKHLITATGQRVTLRCSPRSGDLSVYWYQQSLDQGLQFLIQYYNGEERAKGNILERFSAQQFPDLHSELNLSSLELGDSALYFCASSVGGLANEQFFGPGTRLTVL.

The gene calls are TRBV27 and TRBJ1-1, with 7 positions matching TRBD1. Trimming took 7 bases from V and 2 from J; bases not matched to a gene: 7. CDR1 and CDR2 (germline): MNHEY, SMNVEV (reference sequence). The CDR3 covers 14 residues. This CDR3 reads CASKIPGGNTEAFF. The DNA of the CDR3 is TGTGCCAGCAAAATCCCAGGGGGTAACACTGAAGCTTTCTTT.

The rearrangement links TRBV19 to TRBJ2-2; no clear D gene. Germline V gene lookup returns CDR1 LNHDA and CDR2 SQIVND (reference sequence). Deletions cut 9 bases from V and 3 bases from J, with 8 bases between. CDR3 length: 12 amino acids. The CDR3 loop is CASRTDTGELFF. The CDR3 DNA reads TGTGCCAGCAGAACGGACACCGGGGAGCTGTTTTTT.

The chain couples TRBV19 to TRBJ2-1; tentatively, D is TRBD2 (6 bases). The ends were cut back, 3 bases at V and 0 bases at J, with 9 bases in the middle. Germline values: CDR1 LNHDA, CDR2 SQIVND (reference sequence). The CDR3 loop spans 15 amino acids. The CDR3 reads CASSMGGSSYNEQFF. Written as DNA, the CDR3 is TGTGCCAGTAGTATGGGGGGTTCCTCCTACAATGAGCAGTTCTTC.

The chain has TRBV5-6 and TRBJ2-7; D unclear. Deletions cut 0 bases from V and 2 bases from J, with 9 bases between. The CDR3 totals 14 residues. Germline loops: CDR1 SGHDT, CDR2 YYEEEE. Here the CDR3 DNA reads TGTGCCAGCAGCTTGGCAGGTAGGGCCTACGAGCAGTACTTC. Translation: CASSLAGRAYEQYF.

The CDR3 here is CASSHNGQGYEQFF. In DNA, the CDR3 is TGTGCCAGCTCTCACAACGGACAGGGATATGAGCAGTTCTTC. The chain is built from TRBV18 and TRBJ2-1; 8 nucleotides align to TRBD1. V gave up 6 bases and J gave up 8 bases; unmatched junction bases: 9. Germline V gives CDR1 KGHSH, CDR2 LQKENI. This CDR3 comprises 14 residues.

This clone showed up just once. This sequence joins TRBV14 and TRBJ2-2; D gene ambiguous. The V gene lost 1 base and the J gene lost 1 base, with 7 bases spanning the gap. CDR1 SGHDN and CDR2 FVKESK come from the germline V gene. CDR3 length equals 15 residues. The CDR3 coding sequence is TGTGCCAGCAGCCAAGCTGGCTGGAACACCGGGGAGCTGTTTTTT. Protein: CASSQAGWNTGELFF.

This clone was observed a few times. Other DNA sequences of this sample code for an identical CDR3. The CDR3 region has the DNA TGTGCCAGCAGGTCAGGGGCCAACGTCCTGACTTTC. It yields the protein CASRSGANVLTF. The chain is built from TRBV27 and TRBJ2-6; D is uncertain. With 6 bases removed from V and 4 bases from J, the gap between germline ends came to 4 bases. This CDR3 spans 12 amino acids. Germline values: CDR1 MNHEY, CDR2 SMNVEV (reference sequence).

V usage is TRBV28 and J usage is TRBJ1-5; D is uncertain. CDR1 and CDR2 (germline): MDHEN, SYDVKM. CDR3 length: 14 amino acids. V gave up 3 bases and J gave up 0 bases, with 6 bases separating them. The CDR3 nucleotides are TGTGCCAGCAGTTTTCAAAATAGCAATCAGCCCCAGCATTTT. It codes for CASSFQNSNQPQHF.

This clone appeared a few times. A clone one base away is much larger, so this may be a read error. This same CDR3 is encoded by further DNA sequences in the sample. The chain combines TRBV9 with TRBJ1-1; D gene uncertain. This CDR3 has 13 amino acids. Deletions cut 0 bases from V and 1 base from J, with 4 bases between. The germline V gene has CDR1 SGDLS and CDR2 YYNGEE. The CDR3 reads CASSVGRNTEAFF. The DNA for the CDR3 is TGTGCCAGCAGCGTAGGGAGGAACACTGAAGCTTTCTTT.

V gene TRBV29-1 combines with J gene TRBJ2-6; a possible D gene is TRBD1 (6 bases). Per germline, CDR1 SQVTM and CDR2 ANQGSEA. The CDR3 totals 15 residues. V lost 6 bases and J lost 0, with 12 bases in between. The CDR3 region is CSVAGDNSGANVLTF. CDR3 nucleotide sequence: TGCAGCGTCGCTGGGGACAACTCTGGGGCCAACGTCCTGACTTTC.

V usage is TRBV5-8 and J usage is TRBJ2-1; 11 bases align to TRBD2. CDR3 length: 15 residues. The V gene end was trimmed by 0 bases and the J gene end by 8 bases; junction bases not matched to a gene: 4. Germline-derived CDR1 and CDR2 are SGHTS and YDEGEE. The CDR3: CASSLGTSGSYEQFF. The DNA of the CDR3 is TGTGCCAGCAGCTTGGGCACTAGCGGGAGCTATGAGCAGTTCTTC.

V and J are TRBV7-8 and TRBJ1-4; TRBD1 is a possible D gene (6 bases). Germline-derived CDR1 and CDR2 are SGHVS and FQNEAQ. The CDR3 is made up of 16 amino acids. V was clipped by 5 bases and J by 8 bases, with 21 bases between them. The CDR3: CASSAPQQGWSEKLFF. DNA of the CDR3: TGTGCCAGCAGCGCCCCTCAACAGGGTTGGAGCGAAAAACTGTTTTTT.